This entry is about one TCR beta chain. V was trimmed by 3 bases and J by 2 bases, leaving 8 bases between them. The CDR3 runs 13 residues. Germline V gene lookup returns CDR1 DFQATT and CDR2 SNEGSKA (reference sequence). One entry per CDR3 protein, called by TCRdb with MiXCR from the RT-PCR reads. The table has about 680,000 distinct CDR3 sequences, 14% seen once. This TCR was sampled from a female donor in good health, serving as a healthy control. The sequenced sample consisted of memory CD4+ T cells from blood. The V gene is TRBV20-1, the J gene TRBJ2-1; D remains unclear. The CDR3 spells CSASTAAYNEQFF. The CDR3 DNA reads as TGCAGTGCTAGCACCGCCGCCTACAATGAGCAGTTCTTC.